Below, one TCR beta chain is given with its context. Its antigen is unknown. Base qualities were left out, and no much larger clone turns up one base away. Counted from cysteine to phenylalanine, this CDR3 has 15 amino acids. Only the CDR3 part of the read is kept: 45 bases, read in frame from the first base. At the junction V is shortened by 10 bases and J by 0 bases, with 18 bases in between. The germline V gene encodes CDR1 SNHLY and CDR2 FYNNEI. This record belongs to a study of EBV T-cell therapy then PD-1 blockade in nasopharyngeal carcinoma (dated by TCRdb to the early 2020s). Sample treatment or condition, as interpreted from the label and publication: AdE1-LMPpoly-expanded autologous EBV-specific T-cell therapy followed by anti-PD-1 nivolumab. The Qiagen DNeasy Kit was used to extract genomic DNA from the sorted cells. Deep sequencing of the TCR beta chain was done on the immunoSEQ platform. In the original analysis: Repertoire data analysis was performed with the immunoSEQ Analyzer software. The table comes from immuneACCESS by way of TCRdb, which keeps in-frame sequences with V and J called. Part of the clones is missing from these tables; in studies checked, under half for an unresolved V gene and the rest for unknown reasons. V and J calls and clone size are as listed in that table; D and trimming were resolved from the DNA. A total of under 25,000 clones appear in this sample, almost 85% of them only once. Of the sample, around 31% is held by the ten largest clones.

The source was CD8+ T cells from blood, collected at approximately day 31 from a patient whose treatment included autologous EBV-specific T cells and nivolumab. This chain joins TRBV2 to TRBJ1-1; a confident D gene designation cannot be given. This sequence originates from a man between 40 and 49 years old with nasopharyngeal carcinoma. The base sequence is TGTGCCAAAAATGCGGGGAACGGCATGAACACTGAAGCTTTCTTT. It specifies CAKNAGNGMNTEAFF.